The 20 T cell receptor beta chains listed next were all sequenced from one sample in a study of cytomegalovirus exposure and HLA in healthy donors (dated by TCRdb to 2015 to 2018). The library relied on the immunoSEQ multiplex PCR assay. The immuneACCESS repertoire file appears here via TCRdb, limited to in-frame rearrangements. These files lack a portion of the clones; in checked studies, under half of the deficit traces to unresolved V genes, and the cause of the others is not known. The table for this sample lists about 160,000 clones; 84% of them were counted only once. The ten largest clonotypes hold 9.5% to 13% of the sample. Material for sequencing was PBMCs. These receptors all come from a man younger than 45 in good health and CMV-seropositive.

The chain combines TRBV18 with TRBJ2-7, with 8 bases that match TRBD1. CDR3 length: 17 residues. V was clipped by 3 bases and J by 0 bases; unmatched bases: 10. Germline lookup yields CDR1 KGHSH and CDR2 LQKENI. The CDR3 region is CASSPLPDRGVSYEQYF. CDR3 coding DNA: TGTGCCAGCTCACCCCTACCCGACAGGGGAGTCTCCTACGAGCAGTACTTC.

The rearrangement uses TRBV28 and TRBJ2-7; 12 bases line up with TRBD1. Germline V gene lookup returns CDR1 MDHEN and CDR2 SYDVKM. CDR3 size: 16 residues. J was trimmed by 5 bases and V by 5 bases; bases with no gene match: 10. The CDR3 here is CASSTSGTGGWDEQYF. The CDR3 DNA follows: TGTGCCAGCAGTACATCCGGGACAGGGGGCTGGGACGAGCAGTACTTC.

The chain recombines TRBV5-1 with TRBJ1-1, with D maybe TRBD1 (6 bases). V was trimmed by 4 bases and J by 2 bases, leaving 15 bases between them. The CDR3 sequence is 15 residues long. Germline CDR1 is SGHRS and CDR2 is YFSETQ. CDR3 protein: CASSPSTGYNTEAFF. CDR3 bases: TGCGCCAGCAGCCCCTCGACAGGATATAACACTGAAGCTTTCTTT.

The chain carries TRBV6-1 and TRBJ2-2, with TRBD2 as a possible D gene (6 bases). This CDR3 has 14 residues. V was clipped by 6 bases and J by 1 base, with 9 bases between them. The germline V gene has CDR1 MNHNS and CDR2 SASEGT. The CDR3 sequence is CASRTGLNTGELFF. The CDR3 nucleotides read TGTGCCAGCAGGACGGGACTGAACACCGGGGAGCTGTTTTTT.

This chain uses TRBV27 with TRBJ1-2; 9 positions agree with TRBD1. This CDR3 spans 16 amino acids. From germline, CDR1 is MNHEY and CDR2 SMNVEV (reference sequence). Germline trimming cut 0 bases from V and 4 bases from J; bases unmatched to any gene: 6. The CDR3 is CASSLSPGQGRYGYTF. The DNA for the CDR3 is TGTGCCAGCAGTTTATCCCCGGGACAGGGACGCTATGGCTACACCTTC.

This rearrangement joins TRBV6-5 to TRBJ1-5; D not certain. CDR1 is MNHEY, CDR2 SVGAGI, per germline. Trimming left V 6 bases short and J 0 bases short, with 6 bases between. CDR3 length: 13 amino acids. CDR3 bases: TGTGCCAGCAGCTTAAATAGCAATCAGCCCCAGCATTTT. It yields the protein CASSLNSNQPQHF.

This clone is a singleton in its sample. CDR3 sequence: CATSARRASLGQYF. The CDR3 region has the DNA TGTGCCACCAGCGCTCGGAGGGCTTCCCTTGGGCAGTATTTT. The chain recombines TRBV15 with TRBJ2-3, with D possibly being TRBD2 (6 bases). This CDR3 comprises 14 residues. Trimming pared 5 bases from V and 11 bases from J, leaving 20 bases between. CDR1 is LNHNV, CDR2 YYDKDF, per germline (reference sequence).

The chain links TRBV2 to TRBJ2-2, with D perhaps TRBD2 (7 bases). The germline gives CDR1 SNHLY, CDR2 FYNNEI. V was pared by 9 bases and J by 7 bases, with 24 bases between. The CDR3 has 16 residues. CDR3 region: CASTPGGAYHDGELFF. The CDR3 bases are TGTGCCAGTACACCTGGGGGGGCCTACCACGACGGGGAGCTGTTTTTT.

The V gene is TRBV5-6, the J gene TRBJ2-3; 8 bases are a match to TRBD2. Germline V lookup: CDR1 SGHDT, CDR2 YYEEEE. The V segment lost 3 bases and the J segment 1 base; nucleotides outside the gene matches: 4. The CDR3 sequence is 15 residues long. The CDR3 protein is CASSSWTSRTDTQYF. The CDR3 DNA reads TGTGCCAGCAGCTCCTGGACTAGCCGCACAGATACGCAGTATTTT.

The chain has TRBV15 and TRBJ2-7, with 7 bases identical to TRBD1. From germline, CDR1 is LNHNV and CDR2 YYDKDF (reference sequence). V lost 5 bases and J lost 4; bases outside the gene matches: 11. The CDR3 is 15 amino acids. The CDR3 sequence: CATSVVNRGNYEQYF. The CDR3 DNA follows: TGTGCCACCAGCGTCGTAAACAGGGGAAATTACGAGCAGTACTTC.

This chain uses TRBV28 with TRBJ2-7; 11 positions agree with TRBD1. Germline CDR1 MDHEN, CDR2 SYDVKM. V gave up 6 bases and J gave up 3 bases; unmatched junction bases: 10. This CDR3 spans 16 amino acids. The CDR3 loop is CASSSRTGGTLYEQYF. The CDR3 nucleotides are TGTGCCAGCAGCTCTAGGACAGGGGGCACTCTCTACGAGCAGTACTTC.

This clone showed up just a few times. This chain uses TRBV6-1 with TRBJ1-2, with D uncertain. The germline CDR1 and CDR2 sequences are MNHNS and SASEGT. The CDR3 loop spans 12 amino acids. V was clipped by 3 bases and J by 8 bases, with 10 bases between them. In DNA, the CDR3 is TGTGCCAGCAGTGAGGGCGGAGGAGGCTACACCTTC. The encoded protein is CASSEGGGGYTF.

The chain is built from TRBV5-1 and TRBJ2-4; no clear D. The CDR3 covers 17 residues. The V gene's germline CDR1 is SGHRS and CDR2 YFSETQ. The V gene lost 0 bases and the J gene lost 0 bases, with 13 bases spanning the gap. Here the CDR3 DNA reads TGCGCCAGCAGCTTGGCCGGCCGCCTAGTAGCCAAAAACATTCAGTACTTC. Its protein product is CASSLAGRLVAKNIQYF.

The chain couples TRBV7-6 to TRBJ2-1; TRBD1 aligns across 10 bases. Trimming at V came to 1 base and at J to 8 bases, leaving 8 bases not matched to a gene. This CDR3 has 16 residues. Germline V lookup: CDR1 SGHVS, CDR2 FNYEAQ. The CDR3 region has the DNA TGTGCCAGCAGCTTAGAGGCGGACAGGGGGTTCCATGAGCAGTTCTTC. This sequence encodes CASSLEADRGFHEQFF.

The chain links TRBV7-8 to TRBJ1-6; D gene ambiguous. Germline values: CDR1 SGHVS, CDR2 FQNEAQ. V was pared by 5 bases and J by 0 bases, with 11 bases between. The CDR3 extends over 16 amino acids. CDR3 amino acids: CASSLLISSYNSPLHF. DNA for the CDR3: TGTGCCAGCAGCCTCCTAATTAGCTCCTATAATTCACCCCTCCACTTT.

The chain is built from TRBV15 and TRBJ1-1; 10 bases align to TRBD1. The CDR3 consists of 14 residues. Germline V CDR1 and CDR2: LNHNV, YYDKDF (reference sequence). The V and J ends lost 3 bases and 3 bases, in that order; junction bases with no gene match: 1. The CDR3: CATSSDRGHTEAFF. DNA for the CDR3: TGTGCCACCAGCAGCGACAGGGGGCACACTGAAGCTTTCTTT. Filled out from reference TRBV15 and TRBJ1-1, the complete variable domain reads DAMVIQNPRYQVTQFGKPVTLSCSQTLNHNVMYWYQQKSSQAPKLLFHYYDKDFNNEADTPDNFQSRRPNTSFCFLDIRSPGLGDTAMYLCATSSDRGHTEAFFGQGTRLTVV.

Notes on this clone: Other DNA sequences in this sample translate to the same CDR3. The chain combines TRBV6-4 with TRBJ1-1, with D possibly matching TRBD1 (5 bases). This CDR3 contains 14 residues. Trimming stripped 0 bases from V and 1 base from J, with 6 bases between. CDR1 and CDR2 (germline): MRHNA, SNTAGT. The CDR3 spells CASSDSDRNTEAFF. The CDR3 DNA sequence: TGTGCCAGCAGTGACTCTGACAGGAACACTGAAGCTTTCTTT.

This clone has more than one count but fewer than ten. This chain links TRBV7-2 with TRBJ1-2; D is unclear. CDR1 and CDR2 (germline): SGHTA, FQGNSA. The V end lost 8 bases, the J end lost 2 bases, and 9 bases lay between the germline ends. The CDR3 is 12 amino acids. CDR3 coding DNA: TGTGCCAGCCTCGACAAGAACTATGGCTACACCTTC. As protein: CASLDKNYGYTF.

The chain is built from TRBV5-1 and TRBJ2-1, with 9 bases identical to TRBD1. V lost 4 bases and J lost 7; bases outside the gene matches: 9. The germline V gene has CDR1 SGHRS and CDR2 YFSETQ. The CDR3 length is 15 residues. CDR3 loop: CASSGTGNSANEQFF. For the CDR3, the DNA is TGCGCCAGCAGCGGGACAGGGAATAGTGCGAATGAGCAGTTCTTC. The full variable domain, its missing parts supplied by reference TRBV5-1 and TRBJ2-1, is KAGVTQTPRYLIKTRGQQVTLSCSPISGHRSVSWYQQTPGQGLQFLFEYFSETQRNKGNFPGRFSGRQFSNSRSEMNVSTLELGDSALYLCASSGTGNSANEQFFGPGTRLTVL.

V is TRBV5-1 and J is TRBJ2-1; D may be TRBD2 (5 bases). The germline CDR1 and CDR2 sequences are SGHRS and YFSETQ. The V end lost 2 bases, the J end lost 9 bases, and 18 bases lay between the germline ends. CDR3 length equals 15 residues. Here the CDR3 reads CASSFWSEKGGEQFF. CDR3 DNA sequence: TGCGCCAGCAGCTTTTGGAGCGAAAAAGGAGGTGAGCAGTTCTTC.